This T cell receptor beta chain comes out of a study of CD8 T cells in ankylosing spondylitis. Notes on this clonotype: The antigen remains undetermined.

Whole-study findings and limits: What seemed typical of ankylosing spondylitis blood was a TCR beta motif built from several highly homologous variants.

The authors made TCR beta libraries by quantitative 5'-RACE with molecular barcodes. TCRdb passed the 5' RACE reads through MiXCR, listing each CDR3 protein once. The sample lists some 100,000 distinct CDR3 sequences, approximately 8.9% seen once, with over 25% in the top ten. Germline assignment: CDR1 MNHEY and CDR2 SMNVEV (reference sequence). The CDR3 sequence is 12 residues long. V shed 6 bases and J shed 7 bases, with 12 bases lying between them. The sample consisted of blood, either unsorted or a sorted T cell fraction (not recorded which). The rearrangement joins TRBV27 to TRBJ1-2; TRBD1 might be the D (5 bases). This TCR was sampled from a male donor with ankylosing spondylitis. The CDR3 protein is CASRRKGTGYTF. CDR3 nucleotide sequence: TGTGCCAGCAGAAGAAAGGGGACTGGCTACACCTTC.